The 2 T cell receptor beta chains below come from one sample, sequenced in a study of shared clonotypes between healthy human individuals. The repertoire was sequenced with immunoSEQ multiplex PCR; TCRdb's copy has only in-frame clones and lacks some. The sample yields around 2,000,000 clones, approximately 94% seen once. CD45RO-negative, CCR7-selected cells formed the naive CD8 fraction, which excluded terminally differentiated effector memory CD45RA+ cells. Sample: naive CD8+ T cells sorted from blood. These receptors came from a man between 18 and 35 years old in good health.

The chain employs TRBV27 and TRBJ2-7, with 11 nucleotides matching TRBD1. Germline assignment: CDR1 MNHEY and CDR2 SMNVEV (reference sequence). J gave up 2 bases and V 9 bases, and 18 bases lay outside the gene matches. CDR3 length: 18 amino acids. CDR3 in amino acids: CARLTPGQGVSFPYEQYF. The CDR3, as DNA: TGTGCCAGGTTAACTCCGGGACAGGGGGTGAGTTTCCCCTACGAGCAGTACTTC.

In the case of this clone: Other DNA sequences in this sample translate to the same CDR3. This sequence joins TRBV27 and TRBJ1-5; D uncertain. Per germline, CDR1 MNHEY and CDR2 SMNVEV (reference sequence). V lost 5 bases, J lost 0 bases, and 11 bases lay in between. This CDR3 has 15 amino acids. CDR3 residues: CASSPGSLSNQPQHF. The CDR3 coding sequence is TGTGCCAGCAGTCCGGGATCCCTTAGCAATCAGCCCCAGCATTTT.